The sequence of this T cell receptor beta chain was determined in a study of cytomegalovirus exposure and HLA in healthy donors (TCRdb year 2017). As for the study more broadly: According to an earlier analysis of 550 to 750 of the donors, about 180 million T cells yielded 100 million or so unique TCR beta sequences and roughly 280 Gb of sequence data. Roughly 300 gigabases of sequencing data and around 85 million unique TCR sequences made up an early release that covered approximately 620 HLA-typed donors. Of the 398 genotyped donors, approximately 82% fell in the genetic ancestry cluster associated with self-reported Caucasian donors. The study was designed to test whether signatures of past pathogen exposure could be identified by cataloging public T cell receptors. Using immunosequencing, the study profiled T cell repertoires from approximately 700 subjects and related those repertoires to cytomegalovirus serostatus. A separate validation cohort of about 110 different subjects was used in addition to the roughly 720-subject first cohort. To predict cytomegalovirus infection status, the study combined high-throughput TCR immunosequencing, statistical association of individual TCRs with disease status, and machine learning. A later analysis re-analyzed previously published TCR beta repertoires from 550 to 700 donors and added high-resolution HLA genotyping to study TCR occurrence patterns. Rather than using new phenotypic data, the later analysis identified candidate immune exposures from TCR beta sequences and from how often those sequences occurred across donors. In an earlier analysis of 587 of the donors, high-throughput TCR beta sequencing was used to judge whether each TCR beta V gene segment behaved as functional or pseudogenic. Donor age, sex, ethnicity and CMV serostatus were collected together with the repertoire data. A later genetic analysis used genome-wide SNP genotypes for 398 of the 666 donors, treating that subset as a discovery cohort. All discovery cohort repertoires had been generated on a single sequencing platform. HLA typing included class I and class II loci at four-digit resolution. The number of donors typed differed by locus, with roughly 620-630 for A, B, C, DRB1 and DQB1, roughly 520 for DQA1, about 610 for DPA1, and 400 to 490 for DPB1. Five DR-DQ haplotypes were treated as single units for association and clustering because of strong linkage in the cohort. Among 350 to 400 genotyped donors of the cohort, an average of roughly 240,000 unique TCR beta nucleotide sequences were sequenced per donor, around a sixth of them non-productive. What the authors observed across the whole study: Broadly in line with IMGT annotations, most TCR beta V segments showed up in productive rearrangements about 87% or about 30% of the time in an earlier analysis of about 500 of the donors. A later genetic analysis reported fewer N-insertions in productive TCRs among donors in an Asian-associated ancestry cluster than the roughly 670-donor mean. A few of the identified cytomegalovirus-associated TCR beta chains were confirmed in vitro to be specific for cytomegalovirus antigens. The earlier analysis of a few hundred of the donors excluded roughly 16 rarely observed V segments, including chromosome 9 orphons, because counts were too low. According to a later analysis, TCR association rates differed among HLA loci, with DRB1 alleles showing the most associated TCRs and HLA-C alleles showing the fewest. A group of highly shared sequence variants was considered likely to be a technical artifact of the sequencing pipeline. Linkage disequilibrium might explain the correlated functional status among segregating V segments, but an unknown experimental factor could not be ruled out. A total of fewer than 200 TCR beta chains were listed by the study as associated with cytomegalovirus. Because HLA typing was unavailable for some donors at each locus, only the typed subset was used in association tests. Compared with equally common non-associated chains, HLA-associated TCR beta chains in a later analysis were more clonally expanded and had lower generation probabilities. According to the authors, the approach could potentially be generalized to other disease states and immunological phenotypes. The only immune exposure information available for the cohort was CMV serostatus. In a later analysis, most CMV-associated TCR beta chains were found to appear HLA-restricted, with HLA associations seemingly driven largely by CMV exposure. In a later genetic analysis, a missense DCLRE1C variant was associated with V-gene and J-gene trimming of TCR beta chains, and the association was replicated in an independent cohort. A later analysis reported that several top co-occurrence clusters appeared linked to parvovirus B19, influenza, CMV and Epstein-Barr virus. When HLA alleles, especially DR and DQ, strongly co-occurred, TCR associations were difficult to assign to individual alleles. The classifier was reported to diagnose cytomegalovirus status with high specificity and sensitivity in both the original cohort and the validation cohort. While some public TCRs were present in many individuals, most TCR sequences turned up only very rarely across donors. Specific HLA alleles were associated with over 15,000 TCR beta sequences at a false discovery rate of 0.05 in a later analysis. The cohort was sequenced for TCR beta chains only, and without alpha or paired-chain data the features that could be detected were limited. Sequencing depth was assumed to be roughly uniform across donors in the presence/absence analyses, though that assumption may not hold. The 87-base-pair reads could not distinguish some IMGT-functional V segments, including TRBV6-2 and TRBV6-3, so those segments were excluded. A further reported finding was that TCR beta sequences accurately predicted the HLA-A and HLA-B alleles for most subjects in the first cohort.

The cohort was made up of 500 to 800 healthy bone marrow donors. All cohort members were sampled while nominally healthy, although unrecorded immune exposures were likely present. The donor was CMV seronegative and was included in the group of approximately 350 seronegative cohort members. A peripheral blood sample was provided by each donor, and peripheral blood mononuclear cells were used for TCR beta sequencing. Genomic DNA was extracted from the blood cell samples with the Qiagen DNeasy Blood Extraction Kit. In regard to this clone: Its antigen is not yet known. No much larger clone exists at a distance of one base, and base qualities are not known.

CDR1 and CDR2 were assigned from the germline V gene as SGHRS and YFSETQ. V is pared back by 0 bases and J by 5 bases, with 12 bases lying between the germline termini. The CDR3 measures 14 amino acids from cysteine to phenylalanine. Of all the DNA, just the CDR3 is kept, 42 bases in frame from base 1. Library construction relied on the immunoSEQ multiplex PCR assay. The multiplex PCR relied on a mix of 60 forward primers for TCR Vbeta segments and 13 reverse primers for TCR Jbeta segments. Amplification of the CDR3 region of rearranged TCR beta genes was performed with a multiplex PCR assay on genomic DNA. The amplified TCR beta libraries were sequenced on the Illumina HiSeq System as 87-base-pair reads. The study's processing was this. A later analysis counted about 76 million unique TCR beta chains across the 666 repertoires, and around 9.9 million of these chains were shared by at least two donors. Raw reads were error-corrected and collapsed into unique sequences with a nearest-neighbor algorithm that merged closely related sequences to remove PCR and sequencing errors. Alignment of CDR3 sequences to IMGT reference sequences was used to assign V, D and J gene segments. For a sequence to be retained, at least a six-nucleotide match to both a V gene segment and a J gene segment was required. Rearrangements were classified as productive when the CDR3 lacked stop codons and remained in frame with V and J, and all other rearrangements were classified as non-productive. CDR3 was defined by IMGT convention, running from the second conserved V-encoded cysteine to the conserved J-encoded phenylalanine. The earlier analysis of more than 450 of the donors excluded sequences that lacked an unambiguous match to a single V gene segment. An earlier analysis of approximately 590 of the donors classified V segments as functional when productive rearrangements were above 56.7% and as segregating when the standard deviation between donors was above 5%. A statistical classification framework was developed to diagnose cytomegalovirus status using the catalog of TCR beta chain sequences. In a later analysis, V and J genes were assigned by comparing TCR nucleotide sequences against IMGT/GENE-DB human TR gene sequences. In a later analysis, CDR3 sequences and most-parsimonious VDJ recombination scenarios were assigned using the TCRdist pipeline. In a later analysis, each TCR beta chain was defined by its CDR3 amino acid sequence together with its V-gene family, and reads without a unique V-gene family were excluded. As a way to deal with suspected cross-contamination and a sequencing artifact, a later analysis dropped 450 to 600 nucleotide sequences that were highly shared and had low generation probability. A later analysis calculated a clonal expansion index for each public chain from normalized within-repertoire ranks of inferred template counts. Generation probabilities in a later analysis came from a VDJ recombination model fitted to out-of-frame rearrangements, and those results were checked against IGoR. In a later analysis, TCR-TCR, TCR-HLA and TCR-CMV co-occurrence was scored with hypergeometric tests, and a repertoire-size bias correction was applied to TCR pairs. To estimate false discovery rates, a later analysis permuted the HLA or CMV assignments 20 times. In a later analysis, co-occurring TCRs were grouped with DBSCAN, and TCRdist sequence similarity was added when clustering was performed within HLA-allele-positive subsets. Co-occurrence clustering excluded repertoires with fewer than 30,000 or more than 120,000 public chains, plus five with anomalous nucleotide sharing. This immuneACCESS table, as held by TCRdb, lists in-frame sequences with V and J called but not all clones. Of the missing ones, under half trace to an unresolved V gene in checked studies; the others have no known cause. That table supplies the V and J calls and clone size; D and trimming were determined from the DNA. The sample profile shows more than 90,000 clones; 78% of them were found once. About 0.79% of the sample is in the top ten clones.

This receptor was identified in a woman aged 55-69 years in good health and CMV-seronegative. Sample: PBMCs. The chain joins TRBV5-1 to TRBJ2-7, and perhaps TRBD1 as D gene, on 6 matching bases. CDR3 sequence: CASSLEQGDNEQYF. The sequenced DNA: TGCGCCAGCAGCTTGGAACAGGGCGACAACGAGCAGTACTTC.